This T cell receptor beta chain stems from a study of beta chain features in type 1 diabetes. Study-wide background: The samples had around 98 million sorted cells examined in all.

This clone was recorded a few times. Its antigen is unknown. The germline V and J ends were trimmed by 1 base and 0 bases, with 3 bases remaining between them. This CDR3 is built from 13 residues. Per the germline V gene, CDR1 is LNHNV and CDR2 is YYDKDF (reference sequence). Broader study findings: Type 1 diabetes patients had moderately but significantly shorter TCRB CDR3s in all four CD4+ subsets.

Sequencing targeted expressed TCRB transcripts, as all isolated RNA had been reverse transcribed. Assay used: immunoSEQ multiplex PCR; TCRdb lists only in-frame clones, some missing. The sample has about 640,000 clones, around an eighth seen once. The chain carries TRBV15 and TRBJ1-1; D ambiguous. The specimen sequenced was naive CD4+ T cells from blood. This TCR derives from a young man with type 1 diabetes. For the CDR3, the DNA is TGTGCCACCAGCAGAGCAGTGAACACTGAAGCTTTCTTT. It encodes CATSRAVNTEAFF.